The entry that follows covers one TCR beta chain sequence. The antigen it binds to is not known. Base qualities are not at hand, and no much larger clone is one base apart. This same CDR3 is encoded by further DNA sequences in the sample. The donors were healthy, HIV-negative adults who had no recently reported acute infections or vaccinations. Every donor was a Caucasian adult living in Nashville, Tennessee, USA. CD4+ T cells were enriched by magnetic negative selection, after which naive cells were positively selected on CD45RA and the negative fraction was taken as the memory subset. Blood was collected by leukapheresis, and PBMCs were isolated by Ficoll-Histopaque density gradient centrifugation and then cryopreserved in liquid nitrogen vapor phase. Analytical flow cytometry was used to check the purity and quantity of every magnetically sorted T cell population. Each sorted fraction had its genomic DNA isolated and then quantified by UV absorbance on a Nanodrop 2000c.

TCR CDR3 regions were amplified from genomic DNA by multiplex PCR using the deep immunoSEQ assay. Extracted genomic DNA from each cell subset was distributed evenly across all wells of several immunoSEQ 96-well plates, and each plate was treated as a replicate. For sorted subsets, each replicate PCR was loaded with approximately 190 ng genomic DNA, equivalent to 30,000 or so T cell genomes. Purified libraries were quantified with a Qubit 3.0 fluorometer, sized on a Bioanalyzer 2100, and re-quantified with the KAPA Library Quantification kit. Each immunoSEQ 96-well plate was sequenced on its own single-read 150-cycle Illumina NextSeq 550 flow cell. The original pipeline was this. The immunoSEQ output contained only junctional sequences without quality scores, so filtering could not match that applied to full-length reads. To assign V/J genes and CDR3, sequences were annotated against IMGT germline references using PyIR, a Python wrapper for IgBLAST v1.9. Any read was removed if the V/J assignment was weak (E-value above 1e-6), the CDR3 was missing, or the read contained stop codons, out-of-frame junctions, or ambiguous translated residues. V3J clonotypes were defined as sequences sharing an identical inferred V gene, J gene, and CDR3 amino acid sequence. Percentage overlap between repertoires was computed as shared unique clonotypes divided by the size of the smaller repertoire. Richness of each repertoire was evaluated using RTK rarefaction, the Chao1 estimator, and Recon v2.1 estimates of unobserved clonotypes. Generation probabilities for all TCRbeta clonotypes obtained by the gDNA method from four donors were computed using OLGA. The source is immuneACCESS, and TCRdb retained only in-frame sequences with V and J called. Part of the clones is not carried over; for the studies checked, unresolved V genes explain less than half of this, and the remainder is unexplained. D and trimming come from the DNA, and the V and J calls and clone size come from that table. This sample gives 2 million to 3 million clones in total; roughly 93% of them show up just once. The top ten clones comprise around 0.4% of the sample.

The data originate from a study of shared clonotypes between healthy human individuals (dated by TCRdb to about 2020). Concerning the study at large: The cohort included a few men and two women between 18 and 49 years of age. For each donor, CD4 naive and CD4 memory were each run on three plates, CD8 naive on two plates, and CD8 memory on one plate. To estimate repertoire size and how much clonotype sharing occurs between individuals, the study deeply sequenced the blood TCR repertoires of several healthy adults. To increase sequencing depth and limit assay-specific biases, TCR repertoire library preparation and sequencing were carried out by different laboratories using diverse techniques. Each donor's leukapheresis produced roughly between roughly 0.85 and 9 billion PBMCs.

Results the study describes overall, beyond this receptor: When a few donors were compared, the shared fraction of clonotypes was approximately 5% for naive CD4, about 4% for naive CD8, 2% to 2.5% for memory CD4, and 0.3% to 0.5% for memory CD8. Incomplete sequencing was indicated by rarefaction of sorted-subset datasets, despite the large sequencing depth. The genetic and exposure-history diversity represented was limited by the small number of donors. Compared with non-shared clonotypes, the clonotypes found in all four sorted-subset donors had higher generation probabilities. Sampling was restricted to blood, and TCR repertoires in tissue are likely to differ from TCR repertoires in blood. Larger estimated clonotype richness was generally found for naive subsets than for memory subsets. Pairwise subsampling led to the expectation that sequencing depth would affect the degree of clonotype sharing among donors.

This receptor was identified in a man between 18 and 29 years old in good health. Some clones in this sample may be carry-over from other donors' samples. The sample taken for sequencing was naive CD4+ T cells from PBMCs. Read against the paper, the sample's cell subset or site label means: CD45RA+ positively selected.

The CDR3 loop reads CASSLSGSYEQYF. The DNA is TGTGCCAGCTCCCTGTCTGGCTCCTACGAGCAGTACTTC. The chain is encoded by TRBV18 joined to TRBJ2-7, with the D gene not clear enough to name. The CDR3 has 13 amino acids, counting the end cysteine and phenylalanine. Of all the DNA, just the CDR3 is kept, 39 bases in frame from base 1. V gives up 6 bases and J gives up 0 bases, and the segment between their germline ends measures 9 bases. From a lookup of the germline V gene, CDR1 and CDR2 are KGHSH and LQKENI.